What follows are 20 T cell receptor beta chains derived from one specimen sequenced in a study of T cell repertoires in cytomegalovirus infection. Each CDR3 protein is one row after TCRdb ran MiXCR on the reads. The table includes 150,000 or so distinct CDR3 sequences, 17% detected once. The sequenced sample was CD8+ T cells from PBMCs. The source of these receptors is a human donor in good health (CMV status not recorded). Some clones in this sample may be carry-over from other donors' samples.

The CDR3 reads CASSLWEGQQPLHF. CDR3 coding DNA: TGTGCCAGCAGTTTATGGGAGGGACAGCAACCCCTCCACTTT. V usage is TRBV28 and J usage is TRBJ1-6; 7 bases line up with TRBD1. With 0 bases clipped from V and 12 bases from J, the junction kept 5 bases outside the gene matches. The CDR3 is made up of 14 amino acids. Germline CDR1 reads MDHEN; CDR2 reads SYDVKM.

As regards this clonotype: At one end the junction does not follow the germline gene, possibly because of a read error. The chain carries TRBV7-9 and TRBJ1-1; D may be TRBD1 (6 bases). This CDR3 is built from 14 residues. Germline values: CDR1 SEHNR, CDR2 FQNEAQ (reference sequence). The CDR3 loop reads CASSVAQGNTEAFF. CDR3 nucleotides: TGTGCCAGCAGCGTAGCTCAGGGGAATACTGAAGCTTTCTTT.

The sample holds a few counts of this clonotype. The V and J genes are TRBV4-1 and TRBJ1-1; D uncertain. Germline V gene data show CDR1 as MGHRA and CDR2 as YSYEKL. V was pared by 1 base and J by 3 bases, with 6 bases between. The CDR3 extends over 13 amino acids. The CDR3: CASSQGHDTEAFF. The CDR3 DNA sequence: TGCGCCAGCAGCCAAGGCCACGACACTGAAGCTTTCTTT.

Only a few counts were recorded for this clonotype. The chain carries TRBV7-2 and TRBJ2-5; D gene uncertain. The CDR3 has 13 residues. Between the trimmed V and J ends, which lost 6 bases and 5 bases, there was a span of 13 bases. Germline CDR1 and CDR2: SGHTA and FQGNSA. The DNA of the CDR3 is TGTGCCAGCAGTCCTCTTCCATCGGAGACCCAGTACTTC. Translated: CASSPLPSETQYF.

The table lists this clonotype with a few counts. The chain links TRBV5-5 to TRBJ1-1, with D unclear. This CDR3 is 15 amino acids long. CDR1 is SGHKS and CDR2 is YYEKEE in the germline V gene (reference sequence). V lost 4 bases, J lost 5 bases, and 18 bases lay in between. The CDR3 region is CASSPAVGSYTEAFF. CDR3 bases: TGTGCCAGCAGCCCGGCGGTGGGGTCATATACTGAAGCTTTCTTT.

This clonotype has a handful of counts. This rearrangement joins TRBV19 to TRBJ2-5; D remains ambiguous. This CDR3 region has 15 residues. Germline V CDR1 and CDR2: LNHDA, SQIVND (reference sequence). Trimming cost V 3 bases and J 0 bases, with 11 bases left between them. In DNA form, the CDR3 reads TGTGCCAGTAGTATGTTTCCTTCAAACCAAGAGACCCAGTACTTC. Translation gives CASSMFPSNQETQYF.

The V call is TRBV24-1, the J call TRBJ1-5; 7 bases line up with TRBD1. The V segment lost 8 bases and the J segment 3 bases; nucleotides outside the gene matches: 9. The germline CDR1 and CDR2 sequences are KGHDR and SFDVKD. There are 15 residues in the CDR3. CDR3 sequence reads: CATNRQGKDNQPQHF. CDR3 sequence (DNA): TGTGCCACCAACCGACAGGGTAAGGACAATCAGCCCCAGCATTTT.

The CDR3 protein is CASSEAGAGVNTEAFF. As DNA, the CDR3 is TGTGCCAGCAGTGAGGCAGGGGCAGGTGTGAACACTGAAGCTTTCTTT. This rearrangement joins TRBV2 to TRBJ1-1; possible D gene TRBD1, 6 bases. Between the trimmed V and J ends, which lost 3 bases and 0 bases, there was a span of 14 bases. The CDR3 length is 16 residues. Germline CDR1 SNHLY, CDR2 FYNNEI.

The J gene is TRBJ1-1, the V gene TRBV28; maybe TRBD1 (6 bases). The V end was cut by 1 base, the J end by 0 bases, with 9 bases between. The CDR3 runs to 15 residues. Germline CDR1 and CDR2: MDHEN and SYDVKM. CDR3 nucleotide sequence: TGTGCCAGCAGTTTATCGGGGGGGCTGAACACTGAAGCTTTCTTT. Translated: CASSLSGGLNTEAFF.

CDR3 amino acids: CASSLDRGGEQYF. Written as DNA, the CDR3 is TGTGCCAGCAGTCTGGACAGGGGCGGCGAGCAGTACTTC. The chain has TRBV2 and TRBJ2-7, with TRBD1 identical over 9 bases. CDR1 SNHLY and CDR2 FYNNEI come from the germline V gene. V trimming: 5 bases; J trimming: 6 bases; junction bases outside the gene matches: 5. The CDR3 sequence is 13 residues long.

This clonotype appeared a few times. The genes are TRBV7-2 and TRBJ2-5, with 7 bases identical to TRBD2. V was clipped by 3 bases and J by 5 bases; unmatched bases: 12. Germline CDR1 reads SGHTA; CDR2 reads FQGNSA. This CDR3 region has 16 residues. For the CDR3, the DNA is TGTGCCAGCAGCTTGCGCCTTAGCTTGGGGGGGGAGACCCAGTACTTC. Its protein product is CASSLRLSLGGETQYF.

The chain employs TRBV20-1 and TRBJ2-7, with D possibly TRBD2 on 5 matching bases. The V and J ends lost 0 bases and 3 bases respectively, with 12 bases between them. The CDR3 runs to 14 residues. The V gene's germline CDR1 is DFQATT and CDR2 SNEGSKA (reference sequence). CDR3 residues: CSARDLGINYEQYF. The DNA for the CDR3 is TGCAGTGCTAGAGATCTCGGGATCAACTACGAGCAGTACTTC.

This clonotype was picked up a small number of times. The chain recombines TRBV7-9 with TRBJ2-1; 8 bases fit TRBD2. Germline V lookup: CDR1 SEHNR, CDR2 FQNEAQ (reference sequence). CDR3 size: 16 residues. V lost 6 bases to trimming and J lost 10 bases; unmatched junction nucleotides: 17. The CDR3 DNA is TGTGCCAGCAGGGGAAGTGGGACTAGGGATGAGGAGGAGCAGTTCTTC. This codes for CASRGSGTRDEEEQFF.

The chain links TRBV20-1 to TRBJ1-1, with D hard to call. Germline CDR1 reads DFQATT; CDR2 reads SNEGSKA (reference sequence). The ends were cut back, 0 bases at V and 5 bases at J, with 10 bases in the middle. The CDR3 sequence is 13 residues long. The CDR3 region is CSARDSGETEAFF. The CDR3 bases are TGCAGTGCTAGAGATAGCGGGGAAACTGAAGCTTTCTTT.

The chain recombines TRBV14 with TRBJ2-7; a weak D match, TRBD2 (5 bases). The CDR3 extends over 15 amino acids. The V and J ends lost 1 base and 7 bases respectively, with 17 bases between them. The V gene's germline CDR1 is SGHDN and CDR2 FVKESK. The CDR3 DNA is TGTGCCAGCAGCCAAGGGGTTAGCGCTTACTATGAGCAGTACTTC. Translated: CASSQGVSAYYEQYF.

The V call is TRBV29-1, the J call TRBJ2-1; the match to TRBD2 covers 11 bases. Germline assignment: CDR1 SQVTM and CDR2 ANQGSEA. V was pared by 3 bases and J by 6 bases, with 4 bases of the junction left unmatched. The CDR3 loop spans 14 amino acids. CDR3 DNA sequence: TGCAGCGTTGATTTACTAGCGGGGGCCAATGAGCAGTTCTTC. This gives the protein CSVDLLAGANEQFF.

The chain joins TRBV6-2 or TRBV6-3 to TRBJ2-1, with D possibly being TRBD2 (6 bases). Per the germline V gene, CDR1 is MNHEY and CDR2 is SVGEGT. CDR3 size: 15 residues. Trimming removed 8 bases at V and 8 bases at J, with 22 bases between. This CDR3 reads CASSLEATRGDEQFF. The CDR3 bases are TGTGCCAGCTCTTTGGAAGCGACTAGAGGTGATGAGCAGTTCTTC.

This clonotype was observed many times. V and J are TRBV5-4 and TRBJ1-5, with 10 nucleotides matching TRBD1. Trimming removed 0 bases from V and 6 bases from J; junction bases left unmatched: 3. This CDR3 contains 15 residues. Germline loops: CDR1 SGHNT, CDR2 YYREEE (reference sequence). CDR3 nucleotides: TGTGCCAGCAGCTTGGGACAGGGGGCCGGTCAGCCCCAGCATTTT. Its protein is CASSLGQGAGQPQHF.

The chain joins TRBV28 to TRBJ2-7; D gene uncertain. The CDR3 totals 12 residues. V was trimmed by 5 bases and J by 2 bases, leaving 7 bases between them. Germline V gives CDR1 MDHEN, CDR2 SYDVKM. The CDR3: CASSQDTYEQYF. The CDR3 DNA reads TGTGCCAGCAGTCAGGATACCTACGAGCAGTACTTC.

This clonotype occurred a few times. The chain couples TRBV6-2 or TRBV6-3 to TRBJ2-2, with no clear D. Germline assignment: CDR1 MNHEY and CDR2 SVGEGT. V was clipped by 2 bases and J by 4 bases, with 8 bases between them. This CDR3 region has 14 residues. The CDR3 bases are TGTGCCAGCAGTTACAGCTATGGCACCGGGGAGCTGTTTTTT. Its protein product is CASSYSYGTGELFF.